Detailed here is one T cell receptor beta chain. The CDR3 spans 17 residues. V was pared by 3 bases and J by 6 bases, with 21 bases between. Germline V gives CDR1 LNHDA, CDR2 SQIVND (reference sequence). Primers for the PCR totalled 60 Vbeta and 13 Jbeta. TCRdb's table, derived via immunoSEQ multiplex PCR, lists solely in-frame clones and lacks some. This sample's table has 130,000 to 150,000 clones. These data belong to a study of cytomegalovirus exposure and HLA in healthy donors. V and J are TRBV19 and TRBJ1-5; D unclear. The receptor was isolated from a man between 35 and 55 years old in good health and CMV-seronegative. The specimen sequenced was PBMCs. CDR3 in amino acids: CASSIPAEVNIFQPQHF. The CDR3 DNA follows: TGTGCCAGTAGTATCCCGGCGGAGGTAAATATCTTTCAGCCCCAGCATTTT.